This T cell receptor (beta chain) was documented in a study of T cells in localized non-small cell lung cancer. Trimming removed 1 base at V and 6 bases at J, with 18 bases between. Looked up from germline, CDR1 is LNHDA and CDR2 is SQIVND (reference sequence). The CDR3 runs 16 residues. Some clones are missing from TCRdb's copy, which holds only in-frame ones; the method was immunoSEQ multiplex PCR. The table lists tens of thousands of clones, roughly 83% of them singletons. Material: peripheral blood, obtained before any cancer treatment. The clonotype was recovered from an older female donor with stage I lung adenocarcinoma. The chain joins TRBV19 to TRBJ1-1, with a possible D match to TRBD1 (6 bases). The CDR3 sequence is CASSIGPGASLAEAFF. The CDR3 DNA follows: TGTGCCAGTAGTATAGGTCCAGGGGCTTCTTTGGCTGAAGCTTTCTTT.